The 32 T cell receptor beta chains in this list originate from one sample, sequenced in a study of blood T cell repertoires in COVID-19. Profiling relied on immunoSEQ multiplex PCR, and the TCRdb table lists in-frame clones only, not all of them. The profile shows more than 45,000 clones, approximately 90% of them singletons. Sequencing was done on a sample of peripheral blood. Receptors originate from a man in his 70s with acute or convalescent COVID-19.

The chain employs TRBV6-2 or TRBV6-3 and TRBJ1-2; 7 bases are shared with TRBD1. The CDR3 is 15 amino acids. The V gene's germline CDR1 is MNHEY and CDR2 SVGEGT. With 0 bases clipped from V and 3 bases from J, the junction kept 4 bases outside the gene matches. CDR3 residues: CASSYSNRGDYGYTF. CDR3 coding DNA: TGTGCCAGCAGTTACTCGAACAGGGGAGACTATGGCTACACCTTC.

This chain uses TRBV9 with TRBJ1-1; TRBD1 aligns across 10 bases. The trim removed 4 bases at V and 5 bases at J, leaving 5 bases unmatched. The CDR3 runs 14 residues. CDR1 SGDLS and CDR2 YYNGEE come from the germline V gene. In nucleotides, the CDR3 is TGTGCCAGCAGCTCAGGGGACAGGGGAACTGAAGCTTTCTTT. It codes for CASSSGDRGTEAFF.

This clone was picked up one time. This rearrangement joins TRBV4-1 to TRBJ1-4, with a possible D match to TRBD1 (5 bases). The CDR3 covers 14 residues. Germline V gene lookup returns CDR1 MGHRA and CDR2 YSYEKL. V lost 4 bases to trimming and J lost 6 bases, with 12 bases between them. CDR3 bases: TGCGCCAGCAGCCGCCGGGCGGGGGATGAAAAACTGTTTTTT. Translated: CASSRRAGDEKLFF.

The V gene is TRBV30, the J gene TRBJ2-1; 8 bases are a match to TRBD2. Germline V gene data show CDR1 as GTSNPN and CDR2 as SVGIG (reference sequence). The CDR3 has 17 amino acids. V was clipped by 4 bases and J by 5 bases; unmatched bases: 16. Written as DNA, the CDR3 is TGTGCCTGGACCAGAAAAGAGGTAGCGGGGACGCACAATGAGCAGTTCTTC. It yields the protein CAWTRKEVAGTHNEQFF.

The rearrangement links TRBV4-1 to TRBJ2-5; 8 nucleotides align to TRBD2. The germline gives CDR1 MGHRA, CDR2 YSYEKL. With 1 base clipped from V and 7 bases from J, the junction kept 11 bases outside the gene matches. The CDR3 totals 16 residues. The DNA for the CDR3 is TGCGCCAGCAGCCAAGGGTCGGGACTAGGTAGCAGGACCCAGTACTTC. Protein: CASSQGSGLGSRTQYF.

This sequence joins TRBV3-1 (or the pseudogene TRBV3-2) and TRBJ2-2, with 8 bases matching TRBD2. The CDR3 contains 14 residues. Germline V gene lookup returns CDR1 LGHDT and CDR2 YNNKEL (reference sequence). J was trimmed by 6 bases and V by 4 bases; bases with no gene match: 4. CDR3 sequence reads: CASSRGGRAGELFF. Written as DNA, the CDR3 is TGTGCCAGCAGCCGCGGGGGGAGGGCCGGGGAGCTGTTTTTT.

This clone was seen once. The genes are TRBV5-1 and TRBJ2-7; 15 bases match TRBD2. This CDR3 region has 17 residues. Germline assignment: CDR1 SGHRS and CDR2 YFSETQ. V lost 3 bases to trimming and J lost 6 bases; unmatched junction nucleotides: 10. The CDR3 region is CASSYRTSGGARGEQYF. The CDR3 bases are TGCGCCAGCAGCTACAGGACTAGCGGGGGGGCCCGGGGCGAGCAGTACTTC.

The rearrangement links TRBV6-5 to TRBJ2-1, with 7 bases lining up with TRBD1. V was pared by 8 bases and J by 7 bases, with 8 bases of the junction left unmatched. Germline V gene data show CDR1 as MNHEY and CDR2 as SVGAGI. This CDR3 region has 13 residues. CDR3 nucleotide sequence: TGTGCCAGCCGTATGGGCAGGGGGAATGAGCAGTTCTTC. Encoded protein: CASRMGRGNEQFF.

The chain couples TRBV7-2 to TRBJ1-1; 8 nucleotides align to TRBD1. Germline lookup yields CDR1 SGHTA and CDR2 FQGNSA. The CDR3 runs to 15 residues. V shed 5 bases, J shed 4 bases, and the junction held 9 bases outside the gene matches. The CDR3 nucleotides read TGTGCCAGCAGCGTACAGGGGGTCCTGGCCACTGAAGCTTTCTTT. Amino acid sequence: CASSVQGVLATEAFF.

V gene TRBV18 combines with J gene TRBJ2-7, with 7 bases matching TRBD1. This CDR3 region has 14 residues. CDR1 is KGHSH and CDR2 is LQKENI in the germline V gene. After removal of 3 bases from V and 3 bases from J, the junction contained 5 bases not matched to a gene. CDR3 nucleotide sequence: TGTGCCAGCTCACCTATGACAGGGAACTACGAGCAGTACTTC. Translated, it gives CASSPMTGNYEQYF.

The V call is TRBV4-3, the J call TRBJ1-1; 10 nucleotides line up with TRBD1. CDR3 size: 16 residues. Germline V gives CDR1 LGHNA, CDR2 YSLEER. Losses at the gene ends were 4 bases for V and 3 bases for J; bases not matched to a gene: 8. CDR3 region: CASSPSTGGMDTEAFF. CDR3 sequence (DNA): TGCGCCAGCAGCCCTTCGACAGGGGGCATGGACACTGAAGCTTTCTTT.

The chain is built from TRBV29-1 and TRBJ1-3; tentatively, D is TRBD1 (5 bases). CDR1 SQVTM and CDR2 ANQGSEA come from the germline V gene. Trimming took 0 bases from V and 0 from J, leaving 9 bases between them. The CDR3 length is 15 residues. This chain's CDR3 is CSVEDRAYSGNTIYF. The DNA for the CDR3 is TGCAGCGTTGAAGACAGGGCGTACTCTGGAAACACCATATATTTT. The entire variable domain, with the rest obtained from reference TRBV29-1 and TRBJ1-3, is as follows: SAVISQKPSRDICQRGTSLTIQCQVDSQVTMMFWYRQQPGQSLTLIATANQGSEATYESGFVIDKFPISRPNLTFSTLTVSNMSPEDSSIYLCSVEDRAYSGNTIYFGEGSWLTVV.

The CDR3 is CATRSRVGETQYF. The CDR3 coding sequence is TGTGCCACCCGCAGCAGGGTTGGGGAGACCCAGTACTTC. The J gene is TRBJ2-5, the V gene TRBV19; the D gene is possibly TRBD1 (5 bases). The CDR3 runs 13 residues. Trimming took off 10 bases at V and 5 bases at J, with 17 bases between the two ends. Germline values: CDR1 LNHDA, CDR2 SQIVND (reference sequence).

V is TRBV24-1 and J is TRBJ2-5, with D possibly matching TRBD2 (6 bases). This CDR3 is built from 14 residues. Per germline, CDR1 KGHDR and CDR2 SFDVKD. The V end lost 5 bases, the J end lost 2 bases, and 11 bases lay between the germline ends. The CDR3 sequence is CATSVGLAQETQYF. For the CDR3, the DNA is TGTGCCACCAGTGTAGGTCTAGCGCAAGAGACCCAGTACTTC.

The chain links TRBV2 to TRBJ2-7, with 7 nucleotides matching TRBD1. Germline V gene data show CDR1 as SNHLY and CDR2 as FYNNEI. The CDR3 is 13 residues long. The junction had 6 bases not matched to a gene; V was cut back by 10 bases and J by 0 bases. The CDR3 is CATLQGTSYEQYF. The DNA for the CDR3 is TGTGCCACTCTACAGGGGACCTCCTACGAGCAGTACTTC.

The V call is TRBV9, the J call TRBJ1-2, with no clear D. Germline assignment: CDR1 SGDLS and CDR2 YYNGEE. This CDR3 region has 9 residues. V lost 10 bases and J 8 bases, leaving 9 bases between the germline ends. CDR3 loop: CAPERGYTF. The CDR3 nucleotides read TGTGCCCCCGAGAGAGGCTACACCTTC.

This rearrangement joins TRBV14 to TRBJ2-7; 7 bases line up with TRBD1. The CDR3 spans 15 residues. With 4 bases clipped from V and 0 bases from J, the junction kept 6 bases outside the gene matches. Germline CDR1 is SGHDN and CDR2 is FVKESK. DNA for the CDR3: TGTGCCAGCAGCCTGGGTGGGACAGACTCCTACGAGCAGTACTTC. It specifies CASSLGGTDSYEQYF.

The CDR3 DNA reads as TGTGCCAGCAGCTTAGCGACGACAGGGGAGGAGGGCTACACCTTC. Protein: CASSLATTGEEGYTF. The rearrangement links TRBV7-8 to TRBJ1-2; 8 bases match TRBD1. Per germline, CDR1 SGHVS and CDR2 FQNEAQ. V gave up 0 bases and J gave up 8 bases; unmatched junction bases: 8. This CDR3 contains 15 residues.

DNA for the CDR3: TGCGCCAGCAGCTTCACAAAGAACACTGAAGCTTTCTTT. Protein sequence: CASSFTKNTEAFF. J is TRBJ1-1 and V is TRBV5-1; D is undetermined. Germline V CDR1 and CDR2: SGHRS, YFSETQ. The V gene lost 2 bases and the J gene lost 1 base, with 6 bases spanning the gap. CDR3 length: 13 residues.

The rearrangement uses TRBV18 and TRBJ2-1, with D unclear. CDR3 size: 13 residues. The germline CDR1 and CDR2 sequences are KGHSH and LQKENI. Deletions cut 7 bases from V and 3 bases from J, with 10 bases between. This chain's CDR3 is CASYATIYNEQFF. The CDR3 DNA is TGTGCCAGCTATGCCACTATCTACAATGAGCAGTTCTTC.

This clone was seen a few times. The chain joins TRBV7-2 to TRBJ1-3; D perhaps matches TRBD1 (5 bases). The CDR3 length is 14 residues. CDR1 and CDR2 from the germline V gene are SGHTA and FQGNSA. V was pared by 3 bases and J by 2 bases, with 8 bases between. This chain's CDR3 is CASSLGPAGNTIYF. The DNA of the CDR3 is TGTGCCAGCAGCTTGGGGCCTGCTGGAAACACCATATATTTT.

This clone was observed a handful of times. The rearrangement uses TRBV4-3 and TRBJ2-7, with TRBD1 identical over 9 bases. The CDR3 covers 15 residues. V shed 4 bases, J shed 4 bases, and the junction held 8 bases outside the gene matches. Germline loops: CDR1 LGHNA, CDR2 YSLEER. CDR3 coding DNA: TGCGCCAGCAGCCGAGGACAGGGGAGCCCTTACGAGCAGTACTTC. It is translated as CASSRGQGSPYEQYF.

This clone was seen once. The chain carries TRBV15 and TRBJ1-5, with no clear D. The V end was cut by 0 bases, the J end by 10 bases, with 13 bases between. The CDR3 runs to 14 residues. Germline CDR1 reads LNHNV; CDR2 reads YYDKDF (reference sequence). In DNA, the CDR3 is TGTGCCACCAGCAGAGATCAGGACGCGGGTCCCCAGCATTTT. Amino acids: CATSRDQDAGPQHF.

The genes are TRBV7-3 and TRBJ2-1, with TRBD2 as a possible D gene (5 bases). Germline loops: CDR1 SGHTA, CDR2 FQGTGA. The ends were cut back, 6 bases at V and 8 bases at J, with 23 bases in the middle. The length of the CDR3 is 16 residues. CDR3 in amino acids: CASRSGGGPLGDEQFF. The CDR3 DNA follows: TGTGCCAGCAGGTCCGGAGGCGGGCCCCTTGGCGATGAGCAGTTCTTC.

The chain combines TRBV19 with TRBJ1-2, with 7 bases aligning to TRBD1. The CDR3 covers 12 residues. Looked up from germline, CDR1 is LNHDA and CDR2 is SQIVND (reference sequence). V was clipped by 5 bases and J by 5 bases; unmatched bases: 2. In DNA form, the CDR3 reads TGTGCCAGTAGTGACAGGGCGTATGGCTACACCTTC. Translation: CASSDRAYGYTF. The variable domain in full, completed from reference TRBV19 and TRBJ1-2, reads DGGITQSPKYLFRKEGQNVTLSCEQNLNHDAMYWYRQDPGQGLRLIYYSQIVNDFQKGDIAEGYSVSREKKESFPLTVTSAQKNPTAFYLCASSDRAYGYTFGSGTRLTVV.

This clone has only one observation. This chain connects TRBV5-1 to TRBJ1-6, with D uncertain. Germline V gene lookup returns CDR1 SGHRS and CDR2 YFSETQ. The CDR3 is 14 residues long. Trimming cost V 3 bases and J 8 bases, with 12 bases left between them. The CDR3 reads CASSSGEAHSPLHF. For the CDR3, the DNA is TGCGCCAGCAGCTCCGGGGAGGCACATTCACCCCTCCACTTT.

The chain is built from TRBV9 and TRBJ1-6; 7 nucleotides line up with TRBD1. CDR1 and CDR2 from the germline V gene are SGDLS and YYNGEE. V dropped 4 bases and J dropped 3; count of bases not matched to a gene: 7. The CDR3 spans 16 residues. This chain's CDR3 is CASSYGQAHYNSPLHF. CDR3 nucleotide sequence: TGTGCCAGCAGCTACGGACAGGCCCACTATAATTCACCCCTCCACTTT.

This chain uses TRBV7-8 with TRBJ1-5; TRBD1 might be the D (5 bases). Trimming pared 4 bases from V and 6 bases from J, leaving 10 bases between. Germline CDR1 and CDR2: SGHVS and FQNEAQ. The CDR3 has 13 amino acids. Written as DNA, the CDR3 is TGTGCCAGCAGCTGGGGGGGAATTCAGCCCCAGCATTTT. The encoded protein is CASSWGGIQPQHF.

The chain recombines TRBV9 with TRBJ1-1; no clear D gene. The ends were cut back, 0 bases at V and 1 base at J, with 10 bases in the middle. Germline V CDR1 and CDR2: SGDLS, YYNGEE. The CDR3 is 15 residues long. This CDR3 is CASSVAPGWNTEAFF. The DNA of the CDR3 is TGTGCCAGCAGCGTAGCCCCAGGTTGGAACACTGAAGCTTTCTTT.

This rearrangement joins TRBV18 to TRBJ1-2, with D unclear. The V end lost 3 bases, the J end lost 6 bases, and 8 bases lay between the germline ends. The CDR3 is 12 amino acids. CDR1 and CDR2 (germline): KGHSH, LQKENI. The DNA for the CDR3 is TGTGCCAGCTCACCCGATCGGGATGGCTACACCTTC. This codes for CASSPDRDGYTF.

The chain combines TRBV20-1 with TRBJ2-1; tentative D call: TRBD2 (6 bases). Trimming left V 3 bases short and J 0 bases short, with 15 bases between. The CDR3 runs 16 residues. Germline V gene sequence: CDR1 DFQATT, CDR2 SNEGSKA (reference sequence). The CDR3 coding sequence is TGCAGTGCTAGTTTGGGGGGACTTAGCTCCTACAATGAGCAGTTCTTC. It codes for CSASLGGLSSYNEQFF.

The CDR3 sequence is CASMIGPLAASNTGELFF. CDR3 DNA: TGTGCCAGCATGATCGGTCCACTAGCGGCCTCGAACACCGGGGAGCTGTTTTTT. This chain links TRBV11-2 with TRBJ2-2; 8 positions agree with TRBD2. The junction had 13 bases not matched to a gene; V was cut back by 7 bases and J by 0 bases. The length of the CDR3 is 18 residues. Germline CDR1 and CDR2: SGHAT and FQNNGV.